This T cell receptor beta chain appears in the sequencing data of a study of CD8 T cells in ankylosing spondylitis. J lost 4 bases, V lost 5 bases, and 6 bases had no gene match. The CDR3 totals 15 residues. Germline values: CDR1 MNHNS, CDR2 SASEGT. Study conclusions and caveats: In ankylosing spondylitis blood, a motif of 7 to 9 highly homologous TCR beta variants appeared characteristic. Researchers report that disease-linked clones proved CD8+ and relatively rare in peripheral blood.

In the case of this clonotype: Its antigen is not identified.

Scientists made TCR beta libraries using quantitative 5'-RACE with molecular barcodes. One entry per CDR3 protein results from TCRdb running MiXCR on the 5' RACE reads. The sample carries about 480,000 distinct CDR3 sequences, over 15% recorded once. The chain uses TRBV6-1 and TRBJ2-3; 10 bases fit TRBD2. This TCR was recovered from a male donor with ankylosing spondylitis. Sequenced material: blood, either unsorted or a sorted T cell fraction (not recorded which). Written as DNA, the CDR3 is TGTGCCAGCAGTAGACCTAGCGGGGGTTCAGATACGCAGTATTTT. Translated: CASSRPSGGSDTQYF.